This T cell receptor (beta chain) was captured in a study of blood T cell repertoires in COVID-19 (TCRdb year 2020). In the study overall: The collaborator samples originated in the United States, Italy and Spain and spanned the acute and convalescent phases of COVID-19. A freely available public database, intended as a resource for researchers studying the immune response to SARS-CoV-2, is where the repertoires were released. Sample metadata almost always included a de-identified subject ID, COVID-19 status, age in years and sex. Where available, HLA class I and class II types were obtained from metadata supplied by the sample provider rather than from assay-based typing. The dataset comprised deeply sampled blood TCRbeta repertoires from subjects exposed to, actively infected with, or recovered from COVID-19. The samples were drawn from two sources: the first 160 participants of the ongoing ImmuneRACE study, and over 1,000 subjects contributed by 6 global collaborators. The prospective study material was composed of cDNA or gDNA derived from T cells, B-cell-depleted T cells, or PBMCs. Results the study describes overall, beyond this receptor: The quantity of clinical and demographic metadata differed by source and by participant and was supplied without curation.

Comment on this clone: No antigen is known for it. Base qualities are missing; no much larger clone stands one base away.

The germline V gene (reference sequence) gives CDR1 as SEHNR and CDR2 as FQNEAQ. The CDR3 runs 15 residues from the cysteine to the phenylalanine. The DNA shown is the 45-base CDR3, in frame from base 1. Ends trimmed: V by 1 base, J by 6 bases; bases unmatched to a gene: 4. TCRbeta CDR3 regions were amplified from genomic DNA using the immunoSEQ Assay, a bias-controlled multiplex PCR. As for the authors' bioinformatics: Within the assay, amplification of reference gene primers was used to estimate how many nucleated cells each sample contained. To quantify the absolute abundance of each unique TCRbeta CDR3 rearrangement, sequence reads were collapsed and filtered. For each sample, productive Simpson clonality was calculated as the square root of Simpson's diversity index over productive rearrangements. TCRdb's version of the immuneACCESS table is confined to in-frame rearrangements and falls short of the full clone set. An unresolved V gene accounts for under half of the shortfall where checked; the remainder is of unknown origin. V and J calls and clone size follow that table, whereas D and trimming were derived from the DNA. Here the sample has roughly 130,000 clones; about 80% occur a single time. 12% of the sample lies in the top ten.

The collaborating institutions used their own protocols to collect whole blood in K2EDTA tubes. For TCRbeta analysis, collaborator samples were shipped as frozen whole blood, as isolated PBMCs, or as DNA extracted from either sample type. The rearranged segments are TRBV7-9 and TRBJ1-1; 11 bases in the junction line up with TRBD1. Sample: peripheral blood. The sequence was collected from a woman aged 55-69 years with acute or convalescent COVID-19. The CDR3 in this case is CASSLEGQGGPEAFF. The sequenced DNA: TGTGCCAGCAGCTTAGAGGGACAGGGGGGTCCTGAAGCTTTCTTT. The reference TRBV7-9 and TRBJ1-1 proteins fill in what lies around the CDR3, so the full variable domain reads DTGVSQNPRHKITKRGQNVTFRCDPISEHNRLYWYRQTLGQGPEFLTYFQNEAQLEKSRLLSDRFSAERPKGSFSTLEIQRTEQGDSAMYLCASSLEGQGGPEAFFGQGTRLTVV.